The rows below give T cell receptor beta chains drawn from one sample of a study of blood T cell repertoires in COVID-19. Sequenced by immunoSEQ multiplex PCR; TCRdb stores in-frame clones only, minus some. The table lists about 220,000 clones, roughly 80% of them singletons. The sample comprised peripheral blood. The receptors were sampled from a human donor in a cohort sampled during active COVID-19. CDR3s leave out the opening cysteine and the closing phenylalanine or tryptophan. Size values are once, few and many counts, or a class for expanded clones, and some rows have none.

clone_size: few; v_call: TRBV5-1; j_call: TRBJ2-7; cdr3_aa: ASSLAGTYYEQY
clone_size: NA; v_call: TRBV27; j_call: TRBJ1-1; cdr3_aa: ASSSFFGTFTEAF
clone_size: once; v_call: TRBV5-1; j_call: TRBJ2-3; cdr3_aa: ASRYTGGLTDTQY
clone_size: NA; v_call: TRBV28; j_call: TRBJ1-1; cdr3_aa: ASRSGRGGLAF
clone_size: NA; v_call: TRBV7-8; j_call: TRBJ1-2; cdr3_aa: ASSLRTGKEGYT
clone_size: NA; v_call: TRBV7-2; j_call: TRBJ2-7; cdr3_aa: ASSWDLGGRNNEQY
clone_size: NA; v_call: TRBV21-1; j_call: TRBJ2-3; cdr3_aa: ASSKGLLAEDTDTQY
clone_size: NA; v_call: TRBV5-4; j_call: TRBJ2-7; cdr3_aa: ASSPGGTGATYEQY
clone_size: NA; v_call: TRBV5-4; j_call: TRBJ1-5; cdr3_aa: ASSLGGRTGGFGTQH
clone_size: NA; v_call: TRBV28; j_call: TRBJ1-4; cdr3_aa: ASSFGGTNEKLF
clone_size: NA; v_call: TRBV3-1/TRBV3-2; j_call: TRBJ2-1; cdr3_aa: ASSQEPATYNEQF
clone_size: NA; v_call: TRBV24-1; j_call: TRBJ2-5; cdr3_aa: ATSDPRGGRAVETQY
clone_size: NA; v_call: TRBV15; j_call: TRBJ2-1; cdr3_aa: ATSRGLAGVVAEQF
clone_size: once; v_call: TRBV7-2; j_call: TRBJ1-5; cdr3_aa: ASSLARTGGNQPQH
clone_size: NA; v_call: TRBV11-3; j_call: TRBJ2-3; cdr3_aa: ASSRGARRTASTDTQY
clone_size: NA; v_call: TRBV27; j_call: TRBJ2-5; cdr3_aa: ASSLGFSGRARETQY
clone_size: NA; v_call: TRBV29-1; j_call: TRBJ1-1; cdr3_aa: SAYHYEAF
clone_size: few; v_call: TRBV28; j_call: TRBJ1-5; cdr3_aa: ASRGRTSNQPQH
clone_size: NA; v_call: TRBV5-5; j_call: TRBJ1-3; cdr3_aa: ASSWRSVGSGNTIY
clone_size: once; v_call: TRBV7-2; j_call: TRBJ1-1; cdr3_aa: ASSVTGTANTEAF
clone_size: once; v_call: TRBV9; j_call: TRBJ1-4; cdr3_aa: ASSLDRHNEKLF
clone_size: NA; v_call: TRBV9; j_call: TRBJ2-1; cdr3_aa: ASSASTEQF
clone_size: once; v_call: TRBV5-5; j_call: TRBJ1-6; cdr3_aa: ASSEDSNSPLH
clone_size: NA; v_call: TRBV27; j_call: TRBJ1-1; cdr3_aa: ASSLALVRGGTEAF
clone_size: NA; v_call: TRBV18; j_call: TRBJ1-1; cdr3_aa: ASSPLDTLTAAF
clone_size: NA; v_call: TRBV4-2; j_call: TRBJ2-5; cdr3_aa: ASSYRGRAVETQY
clone_size: NA; v_call: TRBV28; j_call: TRBJ2-7; cdr3_aa: ASRPTHSGPSSYEQY
clone_size: medium-sized; v_call: TRBV28; j_call: TRBJ2-7; cdr3_aa: ASSFRRDAYEQY
clone_size: NA; v_call: TRBV28; j_call: TRBJ1-4; cdr3_aa: ASSLTRELF
clone_size: NA; v_call: TRBV28; j_call: TRBJ2-3; cdr3_aa: ASNRAGGTDTQY